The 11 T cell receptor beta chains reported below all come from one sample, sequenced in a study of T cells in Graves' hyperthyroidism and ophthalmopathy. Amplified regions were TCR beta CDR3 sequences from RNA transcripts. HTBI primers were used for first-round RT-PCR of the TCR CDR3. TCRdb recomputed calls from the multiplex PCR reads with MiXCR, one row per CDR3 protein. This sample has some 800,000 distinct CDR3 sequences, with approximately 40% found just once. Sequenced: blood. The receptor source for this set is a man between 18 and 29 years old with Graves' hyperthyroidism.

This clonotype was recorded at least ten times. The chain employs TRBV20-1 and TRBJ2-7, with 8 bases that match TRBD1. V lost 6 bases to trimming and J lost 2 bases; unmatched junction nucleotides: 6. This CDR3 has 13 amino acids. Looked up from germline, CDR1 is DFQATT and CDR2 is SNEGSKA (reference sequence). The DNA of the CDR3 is TGCAGTGCGGTGGACAGGGCGACCTACGAGCAGTACTTC. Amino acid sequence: CSAVDRATYEQYF.

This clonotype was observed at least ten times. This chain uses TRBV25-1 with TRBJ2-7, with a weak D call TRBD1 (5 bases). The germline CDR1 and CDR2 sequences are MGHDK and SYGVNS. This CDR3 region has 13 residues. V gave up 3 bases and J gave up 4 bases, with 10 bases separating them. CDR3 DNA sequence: TGTGCCAGCAGTGATCGACAGATTTACGAGCAGTACTTC. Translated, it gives CASSDRQIYEQYF.

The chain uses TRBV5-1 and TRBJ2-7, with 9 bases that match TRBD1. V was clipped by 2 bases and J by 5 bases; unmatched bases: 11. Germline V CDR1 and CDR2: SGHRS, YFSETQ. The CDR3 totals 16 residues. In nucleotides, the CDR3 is TGCGCCAGCAGCTTCCAGACAGGGGGAGGGCGCGACGAGCAGTACTTC. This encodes CASSFQTGGGRDEQYF.

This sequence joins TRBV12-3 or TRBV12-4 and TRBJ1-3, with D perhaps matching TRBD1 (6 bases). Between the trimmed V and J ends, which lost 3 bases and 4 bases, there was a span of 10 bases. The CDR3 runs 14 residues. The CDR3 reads CASSFGGLGNTIYF. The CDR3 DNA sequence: TGTGCCAGCAGTTTCGGGGGGCTCGGAAACACCATATATTTT.

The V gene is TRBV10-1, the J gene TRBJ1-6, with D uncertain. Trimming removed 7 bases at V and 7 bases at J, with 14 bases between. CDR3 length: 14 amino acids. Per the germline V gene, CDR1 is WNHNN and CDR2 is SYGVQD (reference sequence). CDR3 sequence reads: CASTEYRRNSPLHF. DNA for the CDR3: TGCGCCAGCACGGAGTATAGGAGGAATTCACCCCTCCACTTT.

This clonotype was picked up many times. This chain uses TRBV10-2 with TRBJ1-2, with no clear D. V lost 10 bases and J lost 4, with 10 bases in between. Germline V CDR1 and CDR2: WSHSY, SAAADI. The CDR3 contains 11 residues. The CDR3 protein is CATRAGYGYTF. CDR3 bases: TGCGCCACCCGGGCAGGCTATGGCTACACCTTC.

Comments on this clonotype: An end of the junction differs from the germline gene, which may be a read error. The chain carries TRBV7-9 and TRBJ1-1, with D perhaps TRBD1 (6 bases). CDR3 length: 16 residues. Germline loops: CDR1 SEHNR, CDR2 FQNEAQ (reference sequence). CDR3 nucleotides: TGTGCCAGCGGCTTATTTGAGGGGGGGCGACGAACTGAAGCTTTCTTT. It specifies CASGLFEGGRRTEAFF.

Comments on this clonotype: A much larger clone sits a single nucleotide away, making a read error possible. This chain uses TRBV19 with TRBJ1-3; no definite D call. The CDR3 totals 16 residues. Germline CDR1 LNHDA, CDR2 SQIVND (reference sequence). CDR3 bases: TGTGCCAGTAGTATTTCAACTATGGACTCTGGAAGCACCATATATTTT. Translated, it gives CASSISTMDSGSTIYF.

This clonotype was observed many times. CDR3 region: CASSFGPSTNEKLFF. DNA for the CDR3: TGTGCCAGCAGCTTTGGGCCCTCAACTAATGAAAAACTGTTTTTT. The chain uses TRBV7-9 and TRBJ1-4; D ambiguous. Germline CDR1 SEHNR, CDR2 FQNEAQ (reference sequence). V dropped 3 bases and J dropped 0 bases, with 8 bases sitting between them. The CDR3 runs 15 residues.

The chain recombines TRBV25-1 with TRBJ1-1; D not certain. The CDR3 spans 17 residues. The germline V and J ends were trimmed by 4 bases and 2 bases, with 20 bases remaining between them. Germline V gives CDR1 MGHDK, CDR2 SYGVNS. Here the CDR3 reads CASSAREREGLNTEAFF. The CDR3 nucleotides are TGTGCCAGCAGTGCTAGAGAGAGGGAGGGTCTTAACACTGAAGCTTTCTTT.

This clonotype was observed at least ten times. The CDR3 sequence: CASSLQAGAGETQYF. CDR3 sequence (DNA): TGTGCCAGCAGTCTCCAAGCGGGGGCGGGAGAGACCCAGTACTTC. The gene calls are TRBV7-8 and TRBJ2-5, with 8 nucleotides matching TRBD2. Germline CDR1 is SGHVS and CDR2 is FQNEAQ. V dropped 6 bases and J dropped 4; count of bases not matched to a gene: 10. The CDR3 is 15 residues long.